Listed below are T cell receptor beta chains from one sample, sequenced in a study of blood T cell repertoires in COVID-19. Sequencing was performed with immunoSEQ multiplex PCR; in TCRdb, only in-frame clones are kept and a portion is missing. The data contain under 300,000 clones, approximately 91% of them singletons. Sequences were obtained from peripheral blood. All receptors derive from a man between 25 and 39 years old with COVID-19, enrolled during active disease. Each CDR3 is given with its conserved first and last residue. The D gene is left open where the match is weak. Clone size, where shown, is once, few, many, or a class for clones that have expanded.

d_gene: .; abundance: .; v_gene: TRBV19; len: 15; j_gene: TRBJ1-2; CDR3nt: TGTGCCAGTAGTATGGAGGAGGGGACCCCATATGGCTACACCTTC; CDR3aa: CASSMEEGTPYGYTF
d_gene: .; abundance: few; v_gene: TRBV5-1; len: 16; j_gene: TRBJ2-7; CDR3nt: TGCGCCAGCAGCATCGACGACATTAGGGGCTCCTACGAGCAGTACTTC; CDR3aa: CASSIDDIRGSYEQYF
d_gene: TRBD2; abundance: once; v_gene: TRBV19; len: 15; j_gene: TRBJ2-1; CDR3nt: TGTGCCAGTAGCAGAGCGGGGGGCTCCTACAATGAGCAGTTCTTC; CDR3aa: CASSRAGGSYNEQFF
d_gene: .; abundance: .; v_gene: TRBV18; len: 15; j_gene: TRBJ1-4; CDR3nt: TGTGCCAGCTCACCACCGAAGGGGGTTAATGAAAAACTGTTTTTT; CDR3aa: CASSPPKGVNEKLFF
d_gene: .; abundance: .; v_gene: TRBV7-6; len: 13; j_gene: TRBJ1-1; CDR3nt: TGTGCCAGCAGCATAAAACAGGGTGCTGAAGCTTTCTTT; CDR3aa: CASSIKQGAEAFF
d_gene: .; abundance: .; v_gene: TRBV7-3; len: 14; j_gene: TRBJ2-5; CDR3nt: TGTGCCAGCAGCTATAGACATTCCCAAGAGACCCAGTACTTC; CDR3aa: CASSYRHSQETQYF
d_gene: .; abundance: .; v_gene: TRBV5-6; len: 14; j_gene: TRBJ1-2; CDR3nt: TGTGCCAGCAGCTTGGGACAGCCTAACTATGGCTACACCTTC; CDR3aa: CASSLGQPNYGYTF
d_gene: .; abundance: once; v_gene: TRBV2; len: 14; j_gene: TRBJ2-5; CDR3nt: TGTGCCAGCAGCCCTTGGAGGGATGGCGAGACCCAGTACTTC; CDR3aa: CASSPWRDGETQYF
d_gene: .; abundance: .; v_gene: TRBV14; len: 16; j_gene: TRBJ1-2; CDR3nt: TGTGCCAGCAGCCAAGATTGGCAGTCCTTGGACTATGGCTACACCTTC; CDR3aa: CASSQDWQSLDYGYTF
d_gene: .; abundance: .; v_gene: TRBV9; len: 15; j_gene: TRBJ1-2; CDR3nt: TGTGCCAGCAGCGTAGGAGGGCAGGGGAACTATGGCTACACCTTC; CDR3aa: CASSVGGQGNYGYTF
d_gene: .; abundance: .; v_gene: TRBV18; len: 15; j_gene: TRBJ1-5; CDR3nt: TGTGCCAGCTCGAAGGGCGGGGAAAGCAATCAGCCCCAGCATTTT; CDR3aa: CASSKGGESNQPQHF
d_gene: .; abundance: .; v_gene: TRBV12-3/TRBV12-4; len: 13; j_gene: TRBJ2-7; CDR3nt: TGTGCCAGCAGTTTAGCAGAGACTTACGAGCAGTACTTC; CDR3aa: CASSLAETYEQYF
d_gene: .; abundance: .; v_gene: TRBV5-1; len: 15; j_gene: TRBJ2-1; CDR3nt: TGCGCCAGCAGTCAAGACTGGAGCTCCTACAATGAGCAGTTCTTC; CDR3aa: CASSQDWSSYNEQFF
d_gene: .; abundance: .; v_gene: TRBV5-4; len: 15; j_gene: TRBJ2-2; CDR3nt: TGTGCCAGCAGCTTGCGGCAGGGTTCCACCGGGGAGCTGTTTTTT; CDR3aa: CASSLRQGSTGELFF
d_gene: .; abundance: once; v_gene: TRBV29-1; len: 18; j_gene: TRBJ2-3; CDR3nt: TGCAGCGTTGAAGATCGGGTTACTGTCAGTCCTAGCACAGATACGCAGTATTTT; CDR3aa: CSVEDRVTVSPSTDTQYF
d_gene: .; abundance: .; v_gene: TRBV19; len: 15; j_gene: TRBJ1-4; CDR3nt: TGTGCCAGTAGCTCGGACATCGGGGGGAATGAAAAACTGTTTTTT; CDR3aa: CASSSDIGGNEKLFF
d_gene: TRBD2; abundance: .; v_gene: TRBV10-3; len: 15; j_gene: TRBJ2-3; CDR3nt: TGTGCCATCAGTGAGTCTGGCGGGGGAAGAGATACGCAGTATTTT; CDR3aa: CAISESGGGRDTQYF
d_gene: .; abundance: .; v_gene: TRBV27; len: 13; j_gene: TRBJ1-2; CDR3nt: TGTGCCAGCAGTCCGGGGGGTTCTTATGGCTACACCTTC; CDR3aa: CASSPGGSYGYTF
d_gene: .; abundance: .; v_gene: TRBV5-6; len: 12; j_gene: TRBJ2-7; CDR3nt: TGTGCCAGCAGCTTGGAGAGGGCACCGCAGTACTTC; CDR3aa: CASSLERAPQYF
d_gene: TRBD2; abundance: .; v_gene: TRBV5-4; len: 16; j_gene: TRBJ2-3; CDR3nt: TGTGCCAGCAGCTTAGCTAGCGGGGGGGCCGGCGATACGCAGTATTTT; CDR3aa: CASSLASGGAGDTQYF
d_gene: .; abundance: .; v_gene: TRBV29-1; len: 14; j_gene: TRBJ2-7; CDR3nt: TGCAGCGTTGAAGATCGGGTAGCAACCTACGAGCAGTACTTC; CDR3aa: CSVEDRVATYEQYF
d_gene: TRBD2; abundance: .; v_gene: TRBV5-4; len: 17; j_gene: TRBJ2-6; CDR3nt: TGTGCCAGCAGCTTCGGAATAGCGGGGGATGGGGCCAACGTCCTGACTTTC; CDR3aa: CASSFGIAGDGANVLTF